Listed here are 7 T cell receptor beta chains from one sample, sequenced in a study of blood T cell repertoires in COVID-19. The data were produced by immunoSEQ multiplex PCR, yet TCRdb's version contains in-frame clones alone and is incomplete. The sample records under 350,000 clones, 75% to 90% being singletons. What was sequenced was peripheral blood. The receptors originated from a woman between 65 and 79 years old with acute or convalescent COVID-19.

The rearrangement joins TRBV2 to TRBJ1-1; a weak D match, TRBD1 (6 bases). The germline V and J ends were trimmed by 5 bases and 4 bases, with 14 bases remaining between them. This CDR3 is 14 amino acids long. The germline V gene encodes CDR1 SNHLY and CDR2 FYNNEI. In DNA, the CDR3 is TGTGCCAGCAGTCCCCCAGCAGGGGTCACTGAAGCTTTCTTT. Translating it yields CASSPPAGVTEAFF. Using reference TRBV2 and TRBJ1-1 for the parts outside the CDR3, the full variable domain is EPEVTQTPSHQVTQMGQEVILRCVPISNHLYFYWYRQILGQKVEFLVSFYNNEISEKSEIFDDQFSVERPDGSNFTLKIRSTKLEDSAMYFCASSPPAGVTEAFFGQGTRLTVV.

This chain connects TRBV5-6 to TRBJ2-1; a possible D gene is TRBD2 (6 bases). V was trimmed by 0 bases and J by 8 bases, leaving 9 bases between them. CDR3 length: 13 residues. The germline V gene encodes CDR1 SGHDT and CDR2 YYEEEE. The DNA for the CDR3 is TGTGCCAGCAGCTTGGCCTCTAGCGATGAGCAGTTCTTC. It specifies CASSLASSDEQFF.

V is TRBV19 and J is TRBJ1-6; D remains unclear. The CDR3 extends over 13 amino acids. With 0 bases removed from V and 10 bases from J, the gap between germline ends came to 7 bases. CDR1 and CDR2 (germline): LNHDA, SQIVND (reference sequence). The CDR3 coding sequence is TGTGCCAGTAGTATAGATCTCGTGTCACCCCTCCACTTT. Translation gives CASSIDLVSPLHF.

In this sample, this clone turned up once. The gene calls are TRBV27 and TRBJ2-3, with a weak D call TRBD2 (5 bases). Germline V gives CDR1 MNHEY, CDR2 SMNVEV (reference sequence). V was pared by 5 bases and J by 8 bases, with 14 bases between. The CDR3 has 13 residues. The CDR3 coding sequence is TGTGCCAGCAGTCCCCGGGGAATCGCTACGCAGTATTTT. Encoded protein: CASSPRGIATQYF.

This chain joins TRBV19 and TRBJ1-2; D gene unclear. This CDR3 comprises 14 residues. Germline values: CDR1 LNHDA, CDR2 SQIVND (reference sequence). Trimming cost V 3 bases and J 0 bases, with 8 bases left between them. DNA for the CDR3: TGTGCCAGTAGTATGATCGGAGCTAACTATGGCTACACCTTC. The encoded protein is CASSMIGANYGYTF.

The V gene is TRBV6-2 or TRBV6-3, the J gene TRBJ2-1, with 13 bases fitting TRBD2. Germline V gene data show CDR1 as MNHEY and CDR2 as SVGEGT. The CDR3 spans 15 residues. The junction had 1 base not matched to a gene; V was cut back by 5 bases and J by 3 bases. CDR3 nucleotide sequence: TGTGCCAGCAGTAGGACTAGCGGGGGCTACAATGAGCAGTTCTTC. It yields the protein CASSRTSGGYNEQFF.

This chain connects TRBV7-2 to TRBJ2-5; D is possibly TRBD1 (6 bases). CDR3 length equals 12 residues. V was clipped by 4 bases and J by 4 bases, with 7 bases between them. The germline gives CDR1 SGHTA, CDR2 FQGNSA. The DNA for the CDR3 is TGTGCCAGCAGCTACAGGGCAGAGACCCAGTACTTC. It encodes CASSYRAETQYF.